The following is a T cell receptor (beta chain) sequence with its context. This entry comes from a study of shared clonotypes between healthy human individuals. This CDR3 region has 17 residues. The J segment lost 2 bases and the V segment lost 8 bases, leaving 15 bases of the junction unmatched. Germline values: CDR1 MDHEN, CDR2 SYDVKM. The authors' processing: ImmunoSEQ output lacked quality scores and full-length reads, limiting matched filtering. Profiled with immunoSEQ multiplex PCR; TCRdb holds only in-frame clones, not every one. For V, J and clone size, that table is used; D and trimming come from the DNA. The table lists 300,000 to 350,000 clones, 70% to 75% of them singletons.

The TCR was taken from a man between 25 and 39 years old in good health. Sequencing was carried out using memory CD4+ T cells sorted from blood. This sample's subset: CD45RA-negative fraction. This rearrangement joins TRBV28 to TRBJ1-5; TRBD1 aligns across 7 bases. The CDR3 loop is CASWRQGIKLGNQPQHF. The CDR3 region has the DNA TGTGCCAGCTGGCGACAGGGAATTAAGTTGGGCAATCAGCCCCAGCATTTT.